This T cell receptor beta chain was obtained from a study of CD8 T cells in ankylosing spondylitis. Overall study results and limits: Researchers reportedly found disease-linked clones significantly enriched in matched ankylosing spondylitis synovial fluid. Apparently characteristic of ankylosing spondylitis blood was a TCR beta motif (fewer than ten highly homologous variants).

Library preparation for TCR beta used quantitative 5'-RACE with molecular barcodes. TCRdb re-derived calls from the 5' RACE reads in MiXCR, one entry per CDR3 protein. This table holds approximately 350,000 distinct CDR3 sequences, under 15% found once. Points on this clonotype: What it binds is unknown.

The CDR3 totals 14 residues. Per germline, CDR1 DFQATT and CDR2 SNEGSKA (reference sequence). V was cut by 3 bases and J by 1 base, with 12 bases left in between. This chain links TRBV20-1 with TRBJ1-1; D is uncertain. This TCR came from a male donor with ankylosing spondylitis or in good health (not recorded which). The sequencing input was blood, either unsorted or a sorted T cell fraction (not recorded which). This CDR3 reads CSARKRDGNTEAFF. The CDR3 DNA is TGCAGTGCTAGGAAGCGGGATGGGAACACTGAAGCTTTCTTT.